This TCR beta chain was recovered during a study of T cells after somatic rescue of genetic block. The repertoire was sequenced with immunoSEQ multiplex PCR; TCRdb's copy has only in-frame clones and lacks some. The sample has approximately 14,000 clones; under 80% are singletons. CDR1 and CDR2 from the germline V gene are SGHDN and FVKESK. The CDR3 contains 16 residues. This clone was seen a handful of times. Mismatch with germline at one junction end may stem from a read error. Sequenced sample: peripheral blood mononuclear cells (PBMCs). The chain uses TRBV14 and TRBJ2-7; 7 bases are a match to TRBD1. The receptor's source is a man between 18 and 35 years old. CDR3 region: CASSQEWDSYPYGQYF. The CDR3 coding sequence is TGTGCCAGCAGCCAAGAATGGGACAGCTACCCCTACGGGCAGTACTTC. Supplemented by reference TRBV14 and TRBJ2-7, the full variable domain reads EAGVTQFPSHSVIEKGQTVTLRCDPISGHDNLYWYRRVMGKEIKFLLHFVKESKQDESGMPNNRFLAERTGGTYSTLKVQPAELEDSGVYFCASSQEWDSYPYGQYFGPGTRLTVT.